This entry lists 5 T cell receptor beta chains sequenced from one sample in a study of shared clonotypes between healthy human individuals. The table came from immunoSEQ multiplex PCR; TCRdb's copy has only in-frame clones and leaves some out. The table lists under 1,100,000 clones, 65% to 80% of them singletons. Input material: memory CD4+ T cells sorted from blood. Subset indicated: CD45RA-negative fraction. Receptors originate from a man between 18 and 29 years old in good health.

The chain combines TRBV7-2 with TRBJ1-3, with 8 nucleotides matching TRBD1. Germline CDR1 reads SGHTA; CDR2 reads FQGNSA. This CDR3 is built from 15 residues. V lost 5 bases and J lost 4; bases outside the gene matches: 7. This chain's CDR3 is CASSLTGGPGNTIYF. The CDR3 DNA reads TGTGCCAGCAGCCTTACAGGGGGTCCCGGAAACACCATATATTTT.

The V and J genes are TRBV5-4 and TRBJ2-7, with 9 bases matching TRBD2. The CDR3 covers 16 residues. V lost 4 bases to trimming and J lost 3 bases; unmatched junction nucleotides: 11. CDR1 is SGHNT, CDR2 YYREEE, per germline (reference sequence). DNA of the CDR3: TGTGCCAGCAGCATGGCGTCCGGGACTAGCTTCTACGAGCAGTACTTC. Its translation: CASSMASGTSFYEQYF.

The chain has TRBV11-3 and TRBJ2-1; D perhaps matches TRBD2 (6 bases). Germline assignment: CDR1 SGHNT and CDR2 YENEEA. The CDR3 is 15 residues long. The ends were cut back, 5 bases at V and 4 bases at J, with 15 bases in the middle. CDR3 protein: CASSRDWGGYNEQFF. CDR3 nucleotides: TGTGCCAGCAGCCGGGACTGGGGCGGGTACAATGAGCAGTTCTTC.

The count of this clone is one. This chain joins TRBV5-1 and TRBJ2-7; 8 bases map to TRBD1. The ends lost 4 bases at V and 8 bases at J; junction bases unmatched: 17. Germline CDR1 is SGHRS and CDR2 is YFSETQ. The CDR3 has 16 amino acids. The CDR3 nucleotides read TGCGCCAGCAGCCCACACAGGACAGGGCCGCCTACGAAGCAGTACTTC. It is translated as CASSPHRTGPPTKQYF.

The CDR3 sequence: CASSLDPGRGNTIYF. The DNA of the CDR3 is TGTGCCAGCAGCTTAGATCCGGGTCGGGGAAACACCATATATTTT. This chain uses TRBV7-6 with TRBJ1-3; D is undetermined. Trimming cost V 1 base and J 4 bases, with 11 bases left between them. CDR1 is SGHVS and CDR2 is FNYEAQ in the germline V gene. This CDR3 spans 15 amino acids.